Each of the 2 T cell receptor beta chains below was sequenced from the same sample in a study of PD-1 blockade in mismatch repair-deficient tumors listed by TCRdb under 2017. The library was prepared using the immunoSEQ multiplex PCR assay. In TCRdb, the immuneACCESS table is reduced to in-frame sequences with V and J assigned. These tables do not hold every clone; where another copy was compared, an unresolved V gene accounts for under half, and the others remain unexplained. In all, the sample holds some 84,000 clones, and around 85% of those were seen once. 2.5% to 3% of the sample goes to the ten largest clones. What the time point label conveys for this sample: peripheral blood 12 weeks after first pembrolizumab dose. This sample comprised peripheral blood, obtained 12 weeks after starting pembrolizumab. The origin of the receptors is an adult with mismatch repair-deficient cancer.

The gene calls are TRBV7-9 and TRBJ1-3; D remains unclear. CDR1 SEHNR and CDR2 FQNEAQ come from the germline V gene (reference sequence). This CDR3 region has 12 residues. Between the trimmed V and J ends, which lost 5 bases and 0 bases, there was a span of 2 bases. The CDR3: CASSDSGNTIYF. As DNA, the CDR3 is TGTGCCAGCAGCGACTCTGGAAACACCATATATTTT.

V and J are TRBV6-6 and TRBJ2-2; TRBD1 matches at 7 bases. With 6 bases clipped from V and 0 bases from J, the junction kept 4 bases outside the gene matches. Looked up from germline, CDR1 is MNHNY and CDR2 is SVGAGI (reference sequence). There are 15 residues in the CDR3. For the CDR3, the DNA is TGTGCCAGCAGCCGACAGGGAACGAACACCGGGGAGCTGTTTTTT. Amino acid sequence: CASSRQGTNTGELFF.